Listed below are T cell receptor beta chains from one sample, sequenced in a study of cytomegalovirus exposure and HLA in healthy donors. Generated by immunoSEQ multiplex PCR, the TCRdb table keeps only in-frame clones and is missing some. This table has some 80,000 clones, about four fifths appearing once. Source material: PBMCs. Every receptor here comes from a man between 35 and 55 years old in good health and CMV-seronegative. The CDR3 runs from the conserved cysteine through the conserved F or W. Expanded clones get a size class; other rows say once, few or many, or leave the size out.

clone_size: few
v_call: TRBV5-1
cdr3_aa: CASSRGTVLNEKLFF

clone_size: few
v_call: TRBV5-1
cdr3_aa: CASSSPGQATNSGANVLTF

clone_size: NA
v_call: TRBV10-3
cdr3_aa: CAISVDSYNSPLHF

clone_size: NA
v_call: TRBV18
cdr3_aa: CASSPREGDYGYPF

clone_size: NA
v_call: TRBV27
cdr3_aa: CASSLGRASYEQYF

clone_size: few
v_call: TRBV27
cdr3_aa: CASRQGLTGEQYF

clone_size: NA
v_call: TRBV5-1
cdr3_aa: CASSSGQEGTEAFF

clone_size: few
v_call: TRBV19
cdr3_aa: CASSIFFLGGDRNTIYF

clone_size: once
v_call: TRBV9
cdr3_aa: CASSVVGSLGEQFF

clone_size: NA
v_call: TRBV6-5
cdr3_aa: CASSTRSVYNEQFF

clone_size: few
v_call: TRBV6-5
cdr3_aa: CASSYAFGGALGELFF

clone_size: NA
v_call: TRBV7-6
cdr3_aa: CASNLAGRSTDTQYF

clone_size: few
v_call: TRBV6-5
cdr3_aa: CASSYAGMSGANVLTF

clone_size: NA
v_call: TRBV19
cdr3_aa: CASSMVGQMETQYF

clone_size: NA
v_call: TRBV5-1
cdr3_aa: CASSLASGGATGELFF

clone_size: NA
v_call: TRBV5-1
cdr3_aa: CASSLEAGNQPQHF

clone_size: few
v_call: TRBV15
cdr3_aa: CATSRGRTTEAFF

clone_size: NA
v_call: TRBV30
cdr3_aa: CAWTGETETTYEQYF

clone_size: NA
v_call: TRBV11-2
cdr3_aa: CASSLGTGGWETQYF

clone_size: NA
v_call: TRBV19
cdr3_aa: CASSGQRGGPQHF

clone_size: NA
v_call: TRBV5-4
cdr3_aa: CASSQPGTGELFF

clone_size: NA
v_call: TRBV9
cdr3_aa: CASSVAGDSEAFF

clone_size: few
v_call: TRBV13
cdr3_aa: CASSLGRSSYNEQFF

clone_size: NA
v_call: TRBV4-1
cdr3_aa: CASSHTGNTGELFF

clone_size: NA
v_call: TRBV7-2
cdr3_aa: CASSFSGDTEAFF

clone_size: NA
v_call: TRBV11-2
cdr3_aa: CASSPGQQNTEAFF

clone_size: NA
v_call: TRBV7-6
cdr3_aa: CASSLMLAGASDTQYF

clone_size: once
v_call: TRBV11-3
cdr3_aa: CASSPRQGERYTF

clone_size: NA
v_call: TRBV9
cdr3_aa: CASSGGDGSSGNTIYF

clone_size: once
v_call: TRBV27
cdr3_aa: CASSLGGRGYGYTF

clone_size: NA
v_call: TRBV7-9
cdr3_aa: CASTRDSPWGGYTF

clone_size: few
v_call: TRBV5-5
cdr3_aa: CASSWGHLMNTEAFF

clone_size: NA
v_call: TRBV18
cdr3_aa: CASSPEWQAPYEQYF

clone_size: NA
v_call: TRBV19
cdr3_aa: CASSMSGGADEQFF

clone_size: NA
v_call: TRBV10-3
cdr3_aa: CASAPGQVDEQYF

clone_size: few
v_call: TRBV7-8
cdr3_aa: CASSIPRWDISSGANVLTF

clone_size: few
v_call: TRBV28
cdr3_aa: CASSLYSGNQPQHF

clone_size: NA
v_call: TRBV19
cdr3_aa: CASTPTLNTEAFF

clone_size: NA
v_call: TRBV7-9
cdr3_aa: CSSSLSDEQYF

clone_size: NA
v_call: TRBV2
cdr3_aa: CASSGGQPLNTEAFF

clone_size: NA
v_call: TRBV11-1
cdr3_aa: CASSRGTSGGGGELFF

clone_size: NA
v_call: TRBV7-2
cdr3_aa: CASSSGQSRKQYF

clone_size: NA
v_call: TRBV9
cdr3_aa: CASSVGAGEGILRFF

clone_size: NA
v_call: TRBV18
cdr3_aa: CASSGAWGGYTF

clone_size: NA
v_call: TRBV18
cdr3_aa: CASSLTASTMDYTF

clone_size: few
v_call: TRBV19
cdr3_aa: CASSSLEGAANEKLFF

clone_size: NA
v_call: TRBV5-1
cdr3_aa: CASSIGQATSTDTQYF

clone_size: few
v_call: TRBV7-8
cdr3_aa: CASSPPGGSSGNTIYF

clone_size: NA
v_call: TRBV18
cdr3_aa: CASSPLRHRELFF

clone_size: few
v_call: TRBV2
cdr3_aa: CASRPDRAGEQYF

clone_size: NA
v_call: TRBV7-9
cdr3_aa: CSSSPDTFYSPLHF

clone_size: NA
v_call: TRBV18
cdr3_aa: CASSPGGANTEAFF

clone_size: once
v_call: TRBV7-2
cdr3_aa: CASSLSHPTGENTEAFF

clone_size: NA
v_call: TRBV19
cdr3_aa: CATLDSHYASNYGYPF

clone_size: NA
v_call: TRBV19
cdr3_aa: CASNRVLNTGELFF